The present entry profiles one T cell receptor beta chain with its context. The data were obtained in a study of blood T cells in healthy people across ages. For the study at large: For every two T cells, template switching captured about one barcoded beta molecule.

Next came a second PCR, run for about 7 to 12 cycles, which used a sample-barcoded 5' primer along with a J-beta primer mix. TCRdb reprocessed the 5' RACE reads with MiXCR, giving one entry per CDR3 protein. Of over 1,500,000 distinct CDR3 sequences in the sample, more than 35% were seen once. CDR3 length: 13 amino acids. Trimming took off 5 bases at V and 2 bases at J, with 8 bases between the two ends. Germline values: CDR1 SEHNR, CDR2 FQNEAQ (reference sequence). The donors, aged about 6 to 90, were healthy Caucasians from Russia. The origin of this receptor is a human donor in good health. V is TRBV7-9 and J is TRBJ2-3; D ambiguous. The sequencing sample was made of blood. This chain's CDR3 is CASSTRDTDTQYF. The CDR3 DNA sequence: TGTGCCAGCAGCACAAGAGACACAGATACGCAGTATTTT.